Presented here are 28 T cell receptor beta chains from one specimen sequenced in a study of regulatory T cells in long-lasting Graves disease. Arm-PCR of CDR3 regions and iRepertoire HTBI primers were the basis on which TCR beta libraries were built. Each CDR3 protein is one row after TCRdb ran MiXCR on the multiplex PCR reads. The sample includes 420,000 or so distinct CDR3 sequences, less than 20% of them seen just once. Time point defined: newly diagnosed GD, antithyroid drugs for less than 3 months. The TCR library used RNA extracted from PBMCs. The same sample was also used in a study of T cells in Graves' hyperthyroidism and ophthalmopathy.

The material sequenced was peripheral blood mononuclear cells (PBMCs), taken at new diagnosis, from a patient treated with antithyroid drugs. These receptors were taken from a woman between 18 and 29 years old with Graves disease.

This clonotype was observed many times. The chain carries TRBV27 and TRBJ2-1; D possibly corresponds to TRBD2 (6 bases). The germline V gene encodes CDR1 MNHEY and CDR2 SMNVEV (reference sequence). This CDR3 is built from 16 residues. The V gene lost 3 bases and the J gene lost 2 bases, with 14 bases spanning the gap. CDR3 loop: CASSFGRGTPYNEQFF. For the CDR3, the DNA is TGTGCCAGCAGTTTTGGTCGGGGGACGCCCTACAATGAGCAGTTCTTC.

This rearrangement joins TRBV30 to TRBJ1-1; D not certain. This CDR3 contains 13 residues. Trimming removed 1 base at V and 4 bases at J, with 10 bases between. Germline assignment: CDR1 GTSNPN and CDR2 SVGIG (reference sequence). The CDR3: CAWSAALATEAFF. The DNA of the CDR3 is TGTGCCTGGAGTGCCGCCCTGGCCACTGAAGCTTTCTTT.

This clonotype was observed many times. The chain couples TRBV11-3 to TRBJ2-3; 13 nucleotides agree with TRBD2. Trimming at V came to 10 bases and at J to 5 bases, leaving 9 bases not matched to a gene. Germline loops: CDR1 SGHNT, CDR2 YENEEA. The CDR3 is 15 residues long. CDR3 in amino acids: CATQSLAGGEDTQYF. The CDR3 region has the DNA TGTGCCACACAATCACTAGCGGGAGGGGAAGATACGCAGTATTTT.

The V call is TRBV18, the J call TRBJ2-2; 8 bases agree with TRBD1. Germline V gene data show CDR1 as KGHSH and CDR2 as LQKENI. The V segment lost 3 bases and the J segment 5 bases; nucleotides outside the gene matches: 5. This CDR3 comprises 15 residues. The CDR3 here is CASSPQGARTGELFF. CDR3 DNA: TGTGCCAGCTCACCCCAGGGGGCGAGGACCGGGGAGCTGTTTTTT.

CDR3 bases: TGTGCCAGCAGCCCTCAGGGGAAGCAGTTCTTC. Translating gives CASSPQGKQFF. The J gene is TRBJ2-1, the V gene TRBV7-2; a weak D match, TRBD1 (6 bases). The CDR3 extends over 11 amino acids. V dropped 5 bases and J dropped 11 bases, with 10 bases sitting between them. Germline values: CDR1 SGHTA, CDR2 FQGNSA.

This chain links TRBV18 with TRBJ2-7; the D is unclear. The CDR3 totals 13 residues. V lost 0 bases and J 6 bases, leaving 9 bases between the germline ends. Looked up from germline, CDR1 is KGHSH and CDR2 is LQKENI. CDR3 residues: CASSPPELSEQYF. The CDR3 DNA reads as TGTGCCAGCTCACCACCAGAGCTCTCCGAGCAGTACTTC. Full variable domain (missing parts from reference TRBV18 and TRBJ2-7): NAGVMQNPRHLVRRRGQEARLRCSPMKGHSHVYWYRQLPEEGLKFMVYLQKENIIDESGMPKERFSAEFPKEGPSILRIQQVVRGDSAAYFCASSPPELSEQYFGPGTRLTVT.

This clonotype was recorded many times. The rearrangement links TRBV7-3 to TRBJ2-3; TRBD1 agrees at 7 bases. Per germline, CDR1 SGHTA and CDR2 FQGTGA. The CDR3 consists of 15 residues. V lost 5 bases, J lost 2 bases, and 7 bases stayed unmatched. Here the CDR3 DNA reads TGTGCCAGCAGCCTCAAGGGACAGCACACAGATACGCAGTATTTT. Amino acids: CASSLKGQHTDTQYF. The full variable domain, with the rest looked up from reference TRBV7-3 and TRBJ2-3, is GAGVSQTPSNKVTEKGKYVELRCDPISGHTALYWYRQSLGQGPEFLIYFQGTGAADDSGLPNDRFFAVRPEGSVSTLKIQRTERGDSAVYLCASSLKGQHTDTQYFGPGTRLTVL.

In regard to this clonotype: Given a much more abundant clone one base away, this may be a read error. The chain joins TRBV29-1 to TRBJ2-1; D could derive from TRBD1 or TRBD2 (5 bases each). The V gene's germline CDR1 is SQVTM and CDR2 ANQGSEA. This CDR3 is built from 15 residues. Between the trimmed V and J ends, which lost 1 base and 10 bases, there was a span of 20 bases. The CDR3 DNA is TGCAGCGTTGAAGGGGGGAGACAAACACCTAACGAGCAGTTCTTC. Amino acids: CSVEGGRQTPNEQFF.

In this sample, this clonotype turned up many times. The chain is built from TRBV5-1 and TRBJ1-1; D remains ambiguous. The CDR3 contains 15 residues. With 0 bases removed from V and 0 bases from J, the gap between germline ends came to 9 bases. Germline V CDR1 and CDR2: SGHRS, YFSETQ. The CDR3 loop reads CASSLGNYMNTEAFF. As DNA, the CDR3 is TGCGCCAGCAGCTTGGGCAATTACATGAACACTGAAGCTTTCTTT.

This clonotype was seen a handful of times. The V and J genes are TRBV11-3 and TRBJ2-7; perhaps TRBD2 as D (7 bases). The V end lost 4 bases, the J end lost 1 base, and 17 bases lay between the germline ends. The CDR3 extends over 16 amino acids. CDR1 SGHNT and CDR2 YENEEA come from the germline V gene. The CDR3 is CASSSLLGGPSYEQYF. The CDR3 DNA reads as TGTGCCAGCAGCTCCCTTCTCGGGGGGCCATCCTACGAGCAGTACTTC.

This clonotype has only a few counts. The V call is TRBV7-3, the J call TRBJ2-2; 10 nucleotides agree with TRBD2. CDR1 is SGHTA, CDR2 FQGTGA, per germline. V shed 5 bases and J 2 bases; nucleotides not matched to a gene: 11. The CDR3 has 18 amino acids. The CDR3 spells CASSLHWLAGANTGELFF. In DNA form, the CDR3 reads TGTGCCAGCAGCCTCCATTGGCTAGCGGGAGCAAACACCGGGGAGCTGTTTTTT.

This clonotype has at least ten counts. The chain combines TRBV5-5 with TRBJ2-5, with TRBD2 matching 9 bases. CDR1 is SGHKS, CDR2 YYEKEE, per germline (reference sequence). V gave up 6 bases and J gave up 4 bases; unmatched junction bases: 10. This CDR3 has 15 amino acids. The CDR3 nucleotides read TGTGCCAGCATACTAGCGGGTTACCCCGTAGAGACCCAGTACTTC. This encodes CASILAGYPVETQYF.

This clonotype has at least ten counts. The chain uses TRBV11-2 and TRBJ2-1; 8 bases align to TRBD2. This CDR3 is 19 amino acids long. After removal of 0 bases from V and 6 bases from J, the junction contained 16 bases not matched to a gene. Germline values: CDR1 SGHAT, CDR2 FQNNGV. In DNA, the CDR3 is TGTGCCAGCAGCTTAGATCTTATAGCGGAGGCAGCGGGGGTCAATGAGCAGTTCTTC. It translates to CASSLDLIAEAAGVNEQFF.

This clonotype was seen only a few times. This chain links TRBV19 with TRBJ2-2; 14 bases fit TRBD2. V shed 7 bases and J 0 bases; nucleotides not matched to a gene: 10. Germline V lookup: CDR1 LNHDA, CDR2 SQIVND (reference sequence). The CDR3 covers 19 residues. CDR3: CASKQGLAGVLANTGELFF. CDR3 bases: TGTGCCAGTAAACAGGGACTAGCGGGAGTCCTCGCGAACACCGGGGAGCTGTTTTTT.

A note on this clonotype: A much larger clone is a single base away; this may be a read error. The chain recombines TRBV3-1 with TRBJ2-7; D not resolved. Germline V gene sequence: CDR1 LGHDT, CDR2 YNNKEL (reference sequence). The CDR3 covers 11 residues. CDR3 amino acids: CASGQDMGQYF. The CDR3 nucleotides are TGTGCCAGCGGCCAAGACATGGGGCAGTACTTC.

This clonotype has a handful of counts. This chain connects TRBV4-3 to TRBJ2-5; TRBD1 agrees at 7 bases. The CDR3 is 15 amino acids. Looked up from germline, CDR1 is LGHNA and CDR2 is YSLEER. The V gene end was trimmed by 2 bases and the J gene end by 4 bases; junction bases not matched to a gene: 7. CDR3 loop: CASSQSLTGIETQYF. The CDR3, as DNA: TGCGCCAGCAGCCAATCCCTGACAGGGATAGAGACCCAGTACTTC.

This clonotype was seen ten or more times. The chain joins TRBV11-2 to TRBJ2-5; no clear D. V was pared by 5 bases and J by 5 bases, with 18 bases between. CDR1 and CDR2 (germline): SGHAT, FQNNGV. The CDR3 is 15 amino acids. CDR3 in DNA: TGTGCCAGCAGCCCACACTTGTCAGATCGGGAGACCCAGTACTTC. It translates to CASSPHLSDRETQYF.

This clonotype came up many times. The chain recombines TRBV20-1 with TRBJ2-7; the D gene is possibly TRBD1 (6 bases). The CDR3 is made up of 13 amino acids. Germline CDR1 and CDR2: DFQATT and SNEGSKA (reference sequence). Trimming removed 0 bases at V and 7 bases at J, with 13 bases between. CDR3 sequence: CSARDSRGWEQYF. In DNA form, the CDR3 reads TGCAGTGCTAGAGATAGTAGGGGGTGGGAGCAGTACTTC.

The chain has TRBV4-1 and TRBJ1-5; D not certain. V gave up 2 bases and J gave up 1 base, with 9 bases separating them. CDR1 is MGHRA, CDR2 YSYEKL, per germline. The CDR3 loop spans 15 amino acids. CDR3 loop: CASSQTEASNQPQHF. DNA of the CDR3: TGCGCCAGCAGCCAAACGGAGGCAAGCAATCAGCCCCAGCATTTT.

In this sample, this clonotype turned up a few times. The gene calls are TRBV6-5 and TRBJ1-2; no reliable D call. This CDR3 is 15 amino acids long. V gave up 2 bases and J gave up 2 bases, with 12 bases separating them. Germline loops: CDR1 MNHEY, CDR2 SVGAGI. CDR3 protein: CASSYGPWENYGYTF. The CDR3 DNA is TGTGCCAGCAGTTACGGACCATGGGAGAACTATGGCTACACCTTC.

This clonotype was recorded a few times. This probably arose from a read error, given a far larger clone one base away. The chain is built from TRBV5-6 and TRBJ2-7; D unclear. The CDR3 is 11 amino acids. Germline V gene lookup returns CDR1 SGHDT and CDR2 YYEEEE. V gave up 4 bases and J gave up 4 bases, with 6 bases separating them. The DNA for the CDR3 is TGTGCCAGCAGCACAGTGTACGAGCAGTACTTC. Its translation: CASSTVYEQYF. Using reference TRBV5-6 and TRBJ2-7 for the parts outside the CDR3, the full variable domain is DAGVTQSPTHLIKTRGQQVTLRCSPKSGHDTVSWYQQALGQGPQFIFQYYEEEERQRGNFPDRFSGHQFPNYSSELNVNALLLGDSALYLCASSTVYEQYFGPGTRLTVT.

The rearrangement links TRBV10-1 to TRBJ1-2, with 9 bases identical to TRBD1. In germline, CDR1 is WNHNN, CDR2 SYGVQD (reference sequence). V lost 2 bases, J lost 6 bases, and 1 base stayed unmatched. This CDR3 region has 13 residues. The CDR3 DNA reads TGCGCCAGCAGTGAGGGGACAGGGCATGGCTACACCTTC. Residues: CASSEGTGHGYTF.

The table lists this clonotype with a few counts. CDR3 nucleotide sequence: TGTGCCAGCAGCCCACATAACCCGGGACACGGGGCCAACGTCCTGACTTTC. It translates to CASSPHNPGHGANVLTF. The J gene is TRBJ2-6, the V gene TRBV11-3, with a weak D call TRBD1 (6 bases). V lost 5 bases, J lost 4 bases, and 18 bases lay in between. Germline V gives CDR1 SGHNT, CDR2 YENEEA. The length of the CDR3 is 17 residues.

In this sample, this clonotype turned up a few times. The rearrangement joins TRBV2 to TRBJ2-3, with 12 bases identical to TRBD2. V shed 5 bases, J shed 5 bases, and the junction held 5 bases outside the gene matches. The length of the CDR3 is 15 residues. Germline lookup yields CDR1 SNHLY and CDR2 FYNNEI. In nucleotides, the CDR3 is TGTGCCAGCAGTCAGGCTAGCGGGAGGGTAGATACGCAGTATTTT. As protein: CASSQASGRVDTQYF.

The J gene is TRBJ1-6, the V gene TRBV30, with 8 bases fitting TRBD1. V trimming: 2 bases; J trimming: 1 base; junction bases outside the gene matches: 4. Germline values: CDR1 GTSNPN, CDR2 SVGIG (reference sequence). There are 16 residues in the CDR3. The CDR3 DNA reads TGTGCCTGGAGTACCGGACAGGGATCCTATAATTCACCCCTCCACTTT. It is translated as CAWSTGQGSYNSPLHF.

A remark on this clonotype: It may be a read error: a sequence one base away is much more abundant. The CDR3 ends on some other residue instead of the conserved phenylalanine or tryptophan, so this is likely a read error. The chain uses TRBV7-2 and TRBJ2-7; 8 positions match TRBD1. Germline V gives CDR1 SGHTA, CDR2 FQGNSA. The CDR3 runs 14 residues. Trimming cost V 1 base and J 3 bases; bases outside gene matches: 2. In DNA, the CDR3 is TGTGCCAGCAGCTTAGGGGGGACAGGCTACGAGCAGTACCTC. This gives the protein CASSLGGTGYEQYL.

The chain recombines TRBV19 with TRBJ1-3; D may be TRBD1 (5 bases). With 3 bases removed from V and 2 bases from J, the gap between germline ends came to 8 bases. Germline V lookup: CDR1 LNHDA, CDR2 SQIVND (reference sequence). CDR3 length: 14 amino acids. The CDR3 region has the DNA TGTGCCAGTAGTATGCAGGGAACTGGAAACACCATATATTTT. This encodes CASSMQGTGNTIYF.

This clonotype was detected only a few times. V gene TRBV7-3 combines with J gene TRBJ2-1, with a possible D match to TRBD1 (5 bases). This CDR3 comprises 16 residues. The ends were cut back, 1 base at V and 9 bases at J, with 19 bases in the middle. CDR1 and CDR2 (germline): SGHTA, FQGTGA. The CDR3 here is CASSLISGDLRGEQFF. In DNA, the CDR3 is TGTGCCAGCAGCTTAATATCCGGTGACCTAAGGGGTGAGCAGTTCTTC.